The clone carrying this T cell receptor (beta chain) was seen many times. The antigen remains unidentified. V lost 0 bases to trimming and J lost 2 bases, with 3 bases between them. Looked up from germline, CDR1 is MRHNA and CDR2 is SNTAGT. The CDR3 covers 13 residues. Library preparation (for TCRbeta) was performed with unique molecular identifiers. TCRdb reprocessed the PCR reads via MiXCR and lists one record per CDR3 protein. This repertoire shows around 450,000 distinct CDR3 sequences, 10% found once; its top ten account for 2% to 2.5%. The sample originates from a study of T-cell reconstitution after alpha-beta-depleted transplantation in children. Study-wide findings and caveats: At the one-year point after transplant, T-cell counts and TCRbeta diversity were found to come mostly from T cells that had been newly produced.

The chain carries TRBV6-4 and TRBJ2-3; D call uncertain. The sequences come from PBMCs, collected before TCRalphabeta/CD19-depleted stem cell transplant. This receptor was obtained from a child between 2 and 9 years old with inherited bone marrow failure, due to receive a stem cell transplant. CDR3 amino acids: CASSDSYTDTQYF. The CDR3, as DNA: TGTGCCAGCAGTGACTCCTACACAGATACGCAGTATTTT.